This T cell receptor beta chain appears in the sequencing data of a study of Graves' ophthalmopathy and Graves' hyperthyroidism. A word on this clonotype: The conserved final phenylalanine or tryptophan is absent from the CDR3, which likely points to a read error. No DNA is shown, since the ends of the CDR3 on it are uncertain; the CDR3 is the one TCRdb lists.

The CDR3 is made up of 9 amino acids, end residues included. Germline CDR1 and CDR2: MNHEY and SMNVEV (reference sequence). Amplification from RNA transcripts yielded the TCR beta CDR3 regions. RT-PCR with HTBI primers came first, then second-round multiplex PCR. A single record per CDR3 protein comes from TCRdb applying MiXCR to the multiplex PCR reads. The sample shows around 1,200,000 distinct CDR3 sequences, approximately 35% of them seen only once. This sequence joins TRBV27 and TRBJ1-2. The specimen sequenced was peripheral blood or thyroid tissue (not recorded which). The TCR sequence derives from an adult man with Graves' hyperthyroidism. The CDR3 region is CASSFGSSY.